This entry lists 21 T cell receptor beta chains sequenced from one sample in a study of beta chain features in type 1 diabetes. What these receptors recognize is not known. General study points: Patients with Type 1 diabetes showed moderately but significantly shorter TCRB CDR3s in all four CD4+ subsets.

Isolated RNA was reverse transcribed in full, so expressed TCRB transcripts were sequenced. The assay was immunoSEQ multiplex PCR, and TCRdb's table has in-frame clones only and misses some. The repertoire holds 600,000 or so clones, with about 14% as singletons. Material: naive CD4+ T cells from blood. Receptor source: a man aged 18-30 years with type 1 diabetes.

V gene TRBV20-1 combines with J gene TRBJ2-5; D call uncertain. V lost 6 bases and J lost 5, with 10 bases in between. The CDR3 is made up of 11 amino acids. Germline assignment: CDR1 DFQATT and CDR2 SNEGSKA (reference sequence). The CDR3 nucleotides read TGCAGTGCCCCAATAGGGGAGACCCAGTACTTC. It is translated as CSAPIGETQYF.

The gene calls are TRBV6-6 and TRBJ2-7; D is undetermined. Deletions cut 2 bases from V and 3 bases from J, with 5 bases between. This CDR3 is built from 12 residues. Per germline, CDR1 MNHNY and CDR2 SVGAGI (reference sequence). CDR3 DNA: TGTGCCAGCAGTTACACGTTCTACGAGCAGTACTTC. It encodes CASSYTFYEQYF.

DNA for the CDR3: TGTGCCAGCACTAATACAGGGCCTTCTGGGGCCAACGTCCTGACTTTC. Its protein is CASTNTGPSGANVLTF. The chain is built from TRBV5-4 and TRBJ2-6; perhaps TRBD1 as D (6 bases). This CDR3 comprises 16 residues. The V gene's germline CDR1 is SGHNT and CDR2 YYREEE (reference sequence). Trimming stripped 6 bases from V and 1 base from J, with 14 bases between. Combining the CDR3 with reference TRBV5-4 and TRBJ2-6 gives the whole variable domain ETGVTQSPTHLIKTRGQQVTLRCSSQSGHNTVSWYQQALGQGPQFIFQYYREEENGRGNFPPRFSGLQFPNYSSELNVNALELDDSALYLCASTNTGPSGANVLTFGAGSRLTVL.

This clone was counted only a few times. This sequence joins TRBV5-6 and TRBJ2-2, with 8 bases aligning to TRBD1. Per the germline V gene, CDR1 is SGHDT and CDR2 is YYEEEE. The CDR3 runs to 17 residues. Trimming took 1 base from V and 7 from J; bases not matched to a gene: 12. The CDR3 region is CASSLRSGQDIYGELFF. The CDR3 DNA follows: TGTGCCAGCAGCTTGAGATCGGGACAGGATATTTACGGGGAGCTGTTTTTT.

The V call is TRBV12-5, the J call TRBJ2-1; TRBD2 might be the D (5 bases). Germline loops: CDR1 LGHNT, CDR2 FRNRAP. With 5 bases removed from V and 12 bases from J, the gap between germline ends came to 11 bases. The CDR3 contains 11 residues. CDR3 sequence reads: CASGNGLGQFF. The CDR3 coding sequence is TGTGCTAGTGGTAACGGACTCGGGCAGTTCTTC.

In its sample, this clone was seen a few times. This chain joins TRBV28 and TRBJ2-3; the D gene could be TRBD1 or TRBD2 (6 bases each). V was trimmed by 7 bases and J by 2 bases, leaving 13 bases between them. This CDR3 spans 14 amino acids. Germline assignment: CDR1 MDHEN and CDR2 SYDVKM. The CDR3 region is CASILRGATDTQYF. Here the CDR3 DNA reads TGTGCCAGCATTCTAAGGGGGGCCACAGATACGCAGTATTTT.

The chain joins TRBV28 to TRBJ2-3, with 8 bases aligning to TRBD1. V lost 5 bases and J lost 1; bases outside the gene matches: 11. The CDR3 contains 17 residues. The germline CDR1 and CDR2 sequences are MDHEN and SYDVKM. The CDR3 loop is CASSPRDRRKRTDTQYF. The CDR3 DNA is TGTGCCAGCAGTCCTCGGGACAGGCGGAAGCGCACAGATACGCAGTATTTT.

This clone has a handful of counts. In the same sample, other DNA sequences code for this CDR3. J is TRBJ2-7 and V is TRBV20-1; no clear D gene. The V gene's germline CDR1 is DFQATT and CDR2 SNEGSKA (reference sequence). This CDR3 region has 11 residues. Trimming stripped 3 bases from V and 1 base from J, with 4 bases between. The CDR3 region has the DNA TGCAGTGCTAGGGATTCCTACGAGCAGTACTTC. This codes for CSARDSYEQYF.

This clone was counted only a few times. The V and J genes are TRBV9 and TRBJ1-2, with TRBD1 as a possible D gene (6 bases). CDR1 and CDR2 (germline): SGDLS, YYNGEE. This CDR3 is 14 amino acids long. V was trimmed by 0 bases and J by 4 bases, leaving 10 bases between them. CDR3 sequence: CASSVDGRGYGYTF. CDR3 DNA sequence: TGTGCCAGCAGCGTAGACGGCAGGGGCTATGGCTACACCTTC.

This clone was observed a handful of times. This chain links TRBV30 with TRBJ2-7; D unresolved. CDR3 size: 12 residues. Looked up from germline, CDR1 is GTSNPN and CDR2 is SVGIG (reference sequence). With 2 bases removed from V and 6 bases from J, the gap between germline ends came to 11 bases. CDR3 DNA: TGTGCCTGGAGTAAGACGGACGGCGAGCAGTACTTC. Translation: CAWSKTDGEQYF.

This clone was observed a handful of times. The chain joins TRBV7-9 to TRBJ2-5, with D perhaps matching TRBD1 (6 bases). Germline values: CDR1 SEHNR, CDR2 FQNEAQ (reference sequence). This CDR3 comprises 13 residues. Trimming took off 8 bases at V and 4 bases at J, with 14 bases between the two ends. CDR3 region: CASQQGLGETQYF. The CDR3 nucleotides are TGTGCCAGCCAACAGGGTCTTGGAGAGACCCAGTACTTC.

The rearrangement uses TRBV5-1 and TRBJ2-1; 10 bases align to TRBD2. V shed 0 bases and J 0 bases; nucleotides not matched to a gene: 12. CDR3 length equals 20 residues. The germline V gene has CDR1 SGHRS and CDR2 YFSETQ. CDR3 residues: CASSLVVAGGLTSSYNEQFF. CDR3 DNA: TGCGCCAGCAGCTTGGTCGTAGCGGGAGGTCTGACAAGCTCCTACAATGAGCAGTTCTTC.

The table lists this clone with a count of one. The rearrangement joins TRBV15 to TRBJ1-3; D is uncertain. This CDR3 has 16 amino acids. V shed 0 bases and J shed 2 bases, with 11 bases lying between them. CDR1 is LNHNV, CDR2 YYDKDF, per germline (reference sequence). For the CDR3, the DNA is TGTGCCACCAGCAGAGATCCAATCAATACTGGAAACACCATATATTTT. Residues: CATSRDPINTGNTIYF.

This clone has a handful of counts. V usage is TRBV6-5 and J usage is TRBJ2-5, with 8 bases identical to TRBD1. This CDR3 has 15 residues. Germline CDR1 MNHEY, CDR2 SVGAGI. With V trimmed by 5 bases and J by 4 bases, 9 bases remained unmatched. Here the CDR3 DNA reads TGTGCCAGCAGTATAGCGCCAGGGGGCCGAGAGACCCAGTACTTC. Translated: CASSIAPGGRETQYF.

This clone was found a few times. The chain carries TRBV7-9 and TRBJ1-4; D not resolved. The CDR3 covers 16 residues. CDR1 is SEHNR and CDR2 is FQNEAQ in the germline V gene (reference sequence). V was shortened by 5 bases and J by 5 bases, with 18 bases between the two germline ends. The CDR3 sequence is CASSTRLDGRNEKLFF. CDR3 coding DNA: TGTGCCAGCAGCACCCGATTGGACGGAAGAAATGAAAAACTGTTTTTT. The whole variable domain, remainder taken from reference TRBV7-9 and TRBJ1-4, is DTGVSQNPRHKITKRGQNVTFRCDPISEHNRLYWYRQTLGQGPEFLTYFQNEAQLEKSRLLSDRFSAERPKGSFSTLEIQRTEQGDSAMYLCASSTRLDGRNEKLFFGSGTQLSVL.

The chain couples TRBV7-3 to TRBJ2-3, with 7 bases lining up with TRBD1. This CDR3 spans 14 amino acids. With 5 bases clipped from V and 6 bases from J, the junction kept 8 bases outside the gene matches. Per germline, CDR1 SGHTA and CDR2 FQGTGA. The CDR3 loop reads CASSQGDSLDTQYF. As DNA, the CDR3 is TGTGCCAGCAGCCAAGGGGACAGTCTTGATACGCAGTATTTT.

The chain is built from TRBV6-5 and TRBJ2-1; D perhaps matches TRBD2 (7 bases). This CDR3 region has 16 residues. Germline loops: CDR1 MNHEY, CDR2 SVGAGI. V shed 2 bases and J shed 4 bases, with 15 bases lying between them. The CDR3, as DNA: TGTGCCAGCAGTTACGATCGGCGGGGGCTTTACAATGAGCAGTTCTTC. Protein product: CASSYDRRGLYNEQFF.

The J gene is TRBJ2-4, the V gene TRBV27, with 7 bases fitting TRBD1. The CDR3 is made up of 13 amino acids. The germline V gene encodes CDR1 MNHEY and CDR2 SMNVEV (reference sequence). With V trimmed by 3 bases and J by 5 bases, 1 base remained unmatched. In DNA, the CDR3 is TGTGCCAGCAGTTTCGGACAGGAAAACATTCAGTACTTC. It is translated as CASSFGQENIQYF.

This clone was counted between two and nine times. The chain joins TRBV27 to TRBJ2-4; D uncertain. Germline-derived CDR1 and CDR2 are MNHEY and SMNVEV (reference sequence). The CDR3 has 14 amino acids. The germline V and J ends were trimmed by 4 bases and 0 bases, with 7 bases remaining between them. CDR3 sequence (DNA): TGTGCCAGCAGTTCTTTCGTAGCCAAAAACATTCAGTACTTC. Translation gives CASSSFVAKNIQYF.

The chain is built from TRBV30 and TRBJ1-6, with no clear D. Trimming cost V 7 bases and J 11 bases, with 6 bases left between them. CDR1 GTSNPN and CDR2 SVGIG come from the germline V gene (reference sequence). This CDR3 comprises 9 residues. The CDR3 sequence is CALSPPLHF. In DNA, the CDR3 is TGTGCCTTATCCCCACCCCTCCACTTT.

The CDR3 DNA follows: TGTGCCAGCAGTAGGAGGACATTCCCCTACGAGCAGTACTTC. It translates to CASSRRTFPYEQYF. The rearrangement uses TRBV2 and TRBJ2-7, with D perhaps TRBD1 or TRBD2 (5 bases each). The CDR3 spans 14 residues. The germline CDR1 and CDR2 sequences are SNHLY and FYNNEI. The V and J ends lost 5 bases and 2 bases respectively, with 13 bases between them. Full variable domain (outside the CDR3, taken from reference TRBV2 and TRBJ2-7): EPEVTQTPSHQVTQMGQEVILRCVPISNHLYFYWYRQILGQKVEFLVSFYNNEISEKSEIFDDQFSVERPDGSNFTLKIRSTKLEDSAMYFCASSRRTFPYEQYFGPGTRLTVT.